This is a list of T cell receptor beta chains from one sample in a study of immune evolution from preneoplasia to lung adenocarcinoma. Libraries were prepared by immunoSEQ multiplex PCR; TCRdb keeps only in-frame clonotypes and omits some of them. The repertoire has 9,000 to 13,000 clones, just over 85% of them found once; the top ten carry around 3.5%. Sequenced input: FFPE invasive lung adenocarcinoma tissue. These receptors came from an older person with invasive lung adenocarcinoma. Each CDR3 is given with its conserved first and last residue. D genes are given only for firm matches. The size field is filled for only some rows; it gives once, few, many or a size class.

TRBV27	.	.	TRBJ2-7	CAPGACEQYF	TGTGCCCCCGGGGCCTGCGAGCAGTACTTC
TRBV6-6	.	.	TRBJ1-5	CASSQGRLNNQPQHF	TGTGCCAGCAGTCAGGGACGGCTGAACAATCAGCCCCAGCATTTT
TRBV7-3	TRBD1	few	TRBJ1-1	CASSFGTDTEAFF	TGTGCCAGCAGCTTTGGGACAGACACTGAAGCTTTCTTT
TRBV28	.	.	TRBJ1-5	CASSSHGGGNQPQHF	TGTGCCAGCAGTTCCCACGGGGGAGGCAATCAGCCCCAGCATTTT
TRBV6-1	.	.	TRBJ2-7	CASSAKGTASSYEQYF	TGTGCCAGCAGTGCCAAGGGGACTGCGAGCTCCTACGAGCAGTACTTC
TRBV29-1	TRBD1	.	TRBJ2-7	CSVANRGHEQYF	TGCAGCGTTGCCAACAGGGGCCACGAGCAGTACTTC
TRBV18	TRBD1	.	TRBJ2-1	CASSRTGVSGDEQFF	TGTGCCAGCTCACGCACAGGGGTTTCTGGCGATGAGCAGTTCTTC
TRBV7-2	.	.	TRBJ1-2	CASSSGQVSIYGYTF	TGTGCCAGCAGCTCCGGGCAGGTTTCGATCTATGGCTACACCTTC
TRBV5-1	.	once	TRBJ2-1	CASSLTREEQFF	TGCGCCAGCAGCTTGACCAGGGAGGAGCAGTTCTTC
TRBV15	.	once	TRBJ2-5	CATSRVGEETQYF	TGTGCCACCAGCAGAGTAGGAGAAGAGACCCAGTACTTC
TRBV19	.	once	TRBJ2-7	CASSIAAGGVLEQYF	TGTGCCAGTAGTATAGCGGCAGGCGGGGTCCTCGAGCAGTACTTC
TRBV19	.	.	TRBJ1-1	CASSRIIMNTEAFF	TGTGCCAGTAGTCGTATCATCATGAACACTGAAGCTTTCTTT
TRBV7-9	.	.	TRBJ1-1	CASSRGRGGAFF	TGTGCCAGCAGCCGAGGTCGAGGGGGAGCTTTCTTT
TRBV28	TRBD1	.	TRBJ1-5	CASSAGQGWQPQHF	TGTGCCAGCAGCGCGGGACAGGGCTGGCAGCCCCAGCATTTT
TRBV6-5	.	.	TRBJ2-7	CASSLRDEGLGQYF	TGTGCCAGCAGTTTGAGGGACGAGGGGCTGGGGCAGTACTTC
TRBV15	TRBD1	once	TRBJ1-1	CATGTGEWETEAFF	TGTGCCACCGGGACAGGGGAATGGGAAACTGAAGCTTTCTTT
TRBV7-2	.	.	TRBJ1-1	CASSLALGVNTEAFF	TGTGCCAGCAGCTTAGCGTTGGGGGTGAACACTGAAGCTTTCTTT